Below, one T cell receptor (beta chain) is given with its context. Repertoires were generated with immunoSEQ multiplex PCR, while TCRdb's copy carries only in-frame clones and drops some. The data hold roughly 130,000 clones, with over 75% observed a single time. The data derive from a study of control samples from healthy donors and cancer patients. The V gene's germline CDR1 is SGHNT and CDR2 YYREEE (reference sequence). V gave up 2 bases and J gave up 6 bases, with 12 bases separating them. The CDR3 has 13 amino acids. V gene TRBV5-4 combines with J gene TRBJ2-7; perhaps TRBD1 as D (6 bases). Sequencing was carried out using blood. The sequence derives from a middle-aged man in good health. DNA of the CDR3: TGTGCCAGCAGCTTCGGGACACAGGGCGAGCAGTACTTC. Translated, it gives CASSFGTQGEQYF.